These T cell receptor beta chains were read from a single sample in a study of blood T cell repertoires in COVID-19. Repertoires were generated with immunoSEQ multiplex PCR, while TCRdb's copy carries only in-frame clones and drops some. The table includes over 150,000 clones, over 80% detected once. Input material: peripheral blood. The receptor source for this set is a woman aged 40-49 years with COVID-19, enrolled during active disease. Both conserved end residues are part of each CDR3.

TRBV7-9	TRBJ1-1	CASLKGVGMATEAFF
TRBV5-4	TRBJ2-5	CASTAGGYQETQYF
TRBV11-1	TRBJ2-7	CATRGLASYEQYF
TRBV19	TRBJ1-5	CASSETGGYQPQHF
TRBV19	TRBJ1-6	CASSEGARSPLHF
TRBV10-1	TRBJ2-5	CASSESAAGGARTKTQYF
TRBV5-4	TRBJ1-1	CASSHGVEGRRTEAFF
TRBV2	TRBJ2-1	CASQLLSSGSKNEQFF
TRBV7-9	TRBJ2-1	CASSLEALAGVSNEQFF
TRBV5-1	TRBJ2-7	CASSTRLAGGSYEQYF
TRBV27	TRBJ1-6	CASSLGGWSSYNSPLHF
TRBV7-7	TRBJ2-5	CASSRGWGGEGTQYF
TRBV24-1	TRBJ1-5	CATSDITGDQPQHF
TRBV21-1	TRBJ1-1	CASSKPSTEEAFF
TRBV7-3	TRBJ1-2	CASSLTLQGYYGYTF
TRBV7-6	TRBJ1-2	CASGPDRQRGGYTF
TRBV19	TRBJ1-5	CASSIGRGGNQPQHF
TRBV19	TRBJ1-1	CASSTYLENRDTEAFF
TRBV27	TRBJ2-7	CASAVRRGLPSYEQYF
TRBV5-1	TRBJ2-1	CASSQPPWTGGTRDNEQFF
TRBV3-1/TRBV3-2	TRBJ1-1	CASSQDRAGRFTEAFF
TRBV3-1/TRBV3-2	TRBJ2-7	CASSQGREQYF
TRBV6-6	TRBJ2-3	CASKGQGFPDTQYF
TRBV5-6	TRBJ1-1	CASSLAVNTEAFF
TRBV5-1	TRBJ2-7	CASSLAPTADEQYF
TRBV7-9	TRBJ1-6	CASSPTNTASYNSPLHF
TRBV27	TRBJ1-2	CASSLLGQGPGYTF
TRBV18	TRBJ2-4	CASSRTEGDKNIQYF
TRBV6-5	TRBJ1-1	CATTGDLNTEAFF
TRBV7-7	TRBJ2-5	CASSLTAGREETQYF
TRBV3-1/TRBV3-2	TRBJ1-2	CASSFGGYQDGYTF
TRBV11-2	TRBJ1-1	CASSPWTGGNTEAFF
TRBV6-5	TRBJ1-2	CASSTGVGTGLGYTF
TRBV2	TRBJ2-3	CASSGQAHTDTQYF
TRBV5-1	TRBJ2-5	CASSLTRGETQYF
TRBV5-1	TRBJ1-2	CASSRDSYGYTF
TRBV5-1	TRBJ2-7	CASSKDSVSYEQYF
TRBV7-8	TRBJ1-1	CASSLLQGGNTEAFF
TRBV5-1	TRBJ1-6	CASSLAHEDSPLHF
TRBV3-1/TRBV3-2	TRBJ2-2	CASSRQGGVYTGELFF
TRBV4-1	TRBJ2-7	CASSHTTGISYEQYF
TRBV9	TRBJ2-1	CASSPRVGEGNNEQFF
TRBV3-1/TRBV3-2	TRBJ1-2	CASSTPTGVDGYTF
TRBV7-9	TRBJ2-3	CASSFLQGLVADTQYF
TRBV7-2	TRBJ2-1	CASTAGGTYNEQFF
TRBV3-1/TRBV3-2	TRBJ1-4	CASSPGPGQGSEKLFF
TRBV23-1	TRBJ1-2	CASSQWDQGREGYGYTF
TRBV18	TRBJ1-4	CASSPGTGNEKLFF
TRBV12-3/TRBV12-4	TRBJ1-1	CASRSPQNTEAFF
TRBV2	TRBJ1-6	CASREKRGDREGTYNSPLHF
TRBV4-1	TRBJ2-5	CASSQGLRETQYF
TRBV11-2	TRBJ2-3	CASSLDRDSPYTDTQYF
TRBV7-9	TRBJ1-2	CASSPRGQGDHTF
TRBV18	TRBJ2-4	CASSPEVSADIQYF
TRBV28	TRBJ1-5	CASSLRGKNQPQHF
TRBV6-5	TRBJ1-1	CAILGQPPNTEAFF
TRBV6-2/TRBV6-3	TRBJ1-5	CASTPAARAHQPQHF
TRBV16	TRBJ1-5	CASSQGASNQPQHF
TRBV7-7	TRBJ2-1	CASSLGLAGNEQFF
TRBV7-2	TRBJ1-4	CASSLQTRNEKLFF